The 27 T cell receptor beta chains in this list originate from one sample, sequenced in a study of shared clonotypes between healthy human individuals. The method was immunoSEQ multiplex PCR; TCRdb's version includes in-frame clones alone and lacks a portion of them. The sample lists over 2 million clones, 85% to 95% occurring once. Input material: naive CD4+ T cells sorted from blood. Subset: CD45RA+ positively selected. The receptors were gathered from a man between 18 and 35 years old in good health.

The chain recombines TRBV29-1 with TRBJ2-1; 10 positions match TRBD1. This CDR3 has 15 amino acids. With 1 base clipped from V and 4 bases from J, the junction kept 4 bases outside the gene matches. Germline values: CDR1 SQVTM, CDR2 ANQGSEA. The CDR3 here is CSVEGGTGVYNEQFF. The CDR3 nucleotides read TGCAGCGTTGAAGGAGGGACAGGGGTTTACAATGAGCAGTTCTTC.

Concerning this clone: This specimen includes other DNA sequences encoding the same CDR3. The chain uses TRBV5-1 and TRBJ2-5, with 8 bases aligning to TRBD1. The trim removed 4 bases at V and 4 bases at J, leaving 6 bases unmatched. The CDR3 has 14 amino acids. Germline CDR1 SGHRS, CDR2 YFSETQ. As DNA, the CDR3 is TGCGCCAGCAGCCCAACAGGGGGTATAGAGACCCAGTACTTC. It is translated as CASSPTGGIETQYF.

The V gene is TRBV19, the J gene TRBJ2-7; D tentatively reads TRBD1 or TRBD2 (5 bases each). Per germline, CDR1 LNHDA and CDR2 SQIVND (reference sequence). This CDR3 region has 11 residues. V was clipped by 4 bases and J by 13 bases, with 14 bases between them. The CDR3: CASSTGADKYF. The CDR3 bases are TGTGCCAGTAGTACCGGGGCGGATAAATACTTC.

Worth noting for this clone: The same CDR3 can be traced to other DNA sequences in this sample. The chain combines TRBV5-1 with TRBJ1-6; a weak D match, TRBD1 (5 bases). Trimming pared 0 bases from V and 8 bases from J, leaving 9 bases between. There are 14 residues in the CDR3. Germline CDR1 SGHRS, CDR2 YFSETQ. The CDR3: CASSLGQGDSPLHF. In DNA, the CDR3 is TGCGCCAGCAGCTTGGGGCAGGGCGATTCACCCCTCCACTTT.

The CDR3 reads CASSPAGVGETQYF. The DNA of the CDR3 is TGTGCCAGCAGCCCCGCAGGGGTAGGGGAGACCCAGTACTTC. This chain joins TRBV11-2 and TRBJ2-5, with D tentatively TRBD1 (6 bases). The CDR3 covers 14 residues. Looked up from germline, CDR1 is SGHAT and CDR2 is FQNNGV. V lost 5 bases, J lost 5 bases, and 15 bases lay in between.

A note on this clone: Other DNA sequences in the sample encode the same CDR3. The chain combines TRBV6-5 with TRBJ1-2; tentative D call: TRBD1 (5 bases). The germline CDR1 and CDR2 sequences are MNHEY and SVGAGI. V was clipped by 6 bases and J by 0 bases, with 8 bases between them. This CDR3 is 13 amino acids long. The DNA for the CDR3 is TGTGCCAGCAGGCCGACAGCTAACTATGGCTACACCTTC. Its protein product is CASRPTANYGYTF.

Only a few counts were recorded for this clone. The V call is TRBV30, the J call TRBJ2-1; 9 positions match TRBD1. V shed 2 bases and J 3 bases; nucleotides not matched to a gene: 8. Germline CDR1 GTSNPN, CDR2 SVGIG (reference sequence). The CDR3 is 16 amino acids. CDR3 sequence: CAWSHLGTGSYNEQFF. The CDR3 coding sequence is TGTGCCTGGAGTCATTTAGGGACAGGGAGCTACAATGAGCAGTTCTTC.

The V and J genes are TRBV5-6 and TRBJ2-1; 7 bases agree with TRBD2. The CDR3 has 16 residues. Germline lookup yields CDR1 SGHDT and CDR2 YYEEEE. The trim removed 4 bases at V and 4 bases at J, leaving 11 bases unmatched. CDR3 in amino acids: CASSRGRAPNYNEQFF. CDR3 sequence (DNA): TGTGCCAGCAGCCGCGGGAGAGCTCCTAATTACAATGAGCAGTTCTTC.

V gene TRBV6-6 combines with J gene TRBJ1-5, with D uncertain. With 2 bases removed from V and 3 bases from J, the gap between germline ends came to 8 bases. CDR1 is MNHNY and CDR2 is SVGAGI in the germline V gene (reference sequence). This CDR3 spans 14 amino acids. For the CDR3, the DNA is TGTGCCAGCAGTTACGCGGGCCACAATCAGCCCCAGCATTTT. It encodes CASSYAGHNQPQHF.

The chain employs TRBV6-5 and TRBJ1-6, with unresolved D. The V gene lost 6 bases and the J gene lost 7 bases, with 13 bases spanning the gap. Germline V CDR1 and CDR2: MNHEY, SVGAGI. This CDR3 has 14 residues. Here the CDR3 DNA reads TGTGCCAGCAGGCCACGACCAACCAATTCACCCCTCCACTTT. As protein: CASRPRPTNSPLHF.

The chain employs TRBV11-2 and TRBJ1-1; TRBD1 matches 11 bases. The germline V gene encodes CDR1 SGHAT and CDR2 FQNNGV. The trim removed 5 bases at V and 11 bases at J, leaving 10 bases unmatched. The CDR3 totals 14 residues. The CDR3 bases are TGTGCCAGCAGCCTCGGACAGGGGGCAGCGCGGGCTTTCTTT. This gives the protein CASSLGQGAARAFF.

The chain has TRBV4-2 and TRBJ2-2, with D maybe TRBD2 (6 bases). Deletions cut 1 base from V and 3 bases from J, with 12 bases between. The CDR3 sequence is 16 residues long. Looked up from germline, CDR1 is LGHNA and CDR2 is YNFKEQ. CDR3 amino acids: CASSQADWGDTGELFF. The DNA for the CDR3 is TGTGCCAGCAGCCAAGCCGACTGGGGGGACACCGGGGAGCTGTTTTTT.

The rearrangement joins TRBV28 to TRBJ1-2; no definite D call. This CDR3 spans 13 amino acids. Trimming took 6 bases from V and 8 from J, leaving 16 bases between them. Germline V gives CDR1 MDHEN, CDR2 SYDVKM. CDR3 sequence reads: CASSLPPERGYTF. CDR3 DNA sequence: TGTGCCAGCAGCCTACCCCCTGAGAGGGGCTACACCTTC.

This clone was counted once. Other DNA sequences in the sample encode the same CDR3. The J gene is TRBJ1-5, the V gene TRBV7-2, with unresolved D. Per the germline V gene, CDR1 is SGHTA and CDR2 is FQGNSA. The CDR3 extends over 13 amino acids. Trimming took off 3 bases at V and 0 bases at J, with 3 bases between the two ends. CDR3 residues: CASSFISNQPQHF. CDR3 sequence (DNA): TGTGCCAGCAGCTTTATTAGCAATCAGCCCCAGCATTTT.

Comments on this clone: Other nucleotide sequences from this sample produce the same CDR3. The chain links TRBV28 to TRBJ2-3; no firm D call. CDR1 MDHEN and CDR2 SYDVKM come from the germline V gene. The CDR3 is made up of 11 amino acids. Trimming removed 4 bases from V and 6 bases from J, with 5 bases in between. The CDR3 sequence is CASSSTDTQYF. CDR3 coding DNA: TGTGCCAGCAGTTCTACGGATACGCAGTATTTT.

The CDR3 loop reads CASTSGGLSSYEQYF. CDR3 sequence (DNA): TGTGCCAGCACTAGCGGGGGTCTTAGCTCCTACGAGCAGTACTTC. The chain carries TRBV6-1 and TRBJ2-7; 10 bases line up with TRBD2. Per the germline V gene, CDR1 is MNHNS and CDR2 is SASEGT. The CDR3 contains 15 residues. Trimming took 7 bases from V and 0 from J; bases not matched to a gene: 6.

Written as DNA, the CDR3 is TGCGCCAGCAGCTTGACCGGGGTGACCTTAGGGGAAGCTTTCTTT. Translated: CASSLTGVTLGEAFF. J is TRBJ1-1 and V is TRBV5-1; no definite D call. The germline V gene has CDR1 SGHRS and CDR2 YFSETQ. CDR3 length: 15 residues. Trimming took off 1 base at V and 8 bases at J, with 18 bases between the two ends.

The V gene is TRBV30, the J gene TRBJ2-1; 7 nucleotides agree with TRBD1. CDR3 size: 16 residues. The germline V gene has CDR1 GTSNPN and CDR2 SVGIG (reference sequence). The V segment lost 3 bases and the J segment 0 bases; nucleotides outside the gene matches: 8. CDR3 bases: TGTGCCTGGAGCGCTAGACAGGGCGCCTCCTACAATGAGCAGTTCTTC. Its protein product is CAWSARQGASYNEQFF.

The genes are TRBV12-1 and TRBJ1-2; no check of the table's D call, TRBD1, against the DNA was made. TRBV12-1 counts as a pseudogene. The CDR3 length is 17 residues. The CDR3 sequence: CASSFPPQGLANYGYTF. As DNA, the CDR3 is TGTGCCAGCAGCTTCCCTCCGCAGGGGTTAGCTAACTATGGCTACACCTTC.

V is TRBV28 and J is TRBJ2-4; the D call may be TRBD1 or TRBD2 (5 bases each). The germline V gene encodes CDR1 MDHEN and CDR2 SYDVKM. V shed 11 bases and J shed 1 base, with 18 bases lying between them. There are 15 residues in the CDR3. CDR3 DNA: TGTGCCGTCCTGCCAGGGACCCTTGCCAAAAACATTCAGTACTTC. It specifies CAVLPGTLAKNIQYF.

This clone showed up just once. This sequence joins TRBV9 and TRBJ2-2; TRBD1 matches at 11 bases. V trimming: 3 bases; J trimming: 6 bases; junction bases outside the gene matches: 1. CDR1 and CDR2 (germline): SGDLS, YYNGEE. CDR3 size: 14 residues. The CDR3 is CASSGTGGPGELFF. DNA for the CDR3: TGTGCCAGCAGCGGGACAGGGGGCCCCGGGGAGCTGTTTTTT.

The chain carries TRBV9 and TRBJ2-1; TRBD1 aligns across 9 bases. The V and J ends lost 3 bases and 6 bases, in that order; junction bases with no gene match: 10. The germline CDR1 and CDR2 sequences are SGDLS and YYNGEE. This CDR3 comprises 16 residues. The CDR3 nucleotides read TGTGCCAGCAGCGGTACCACAGGGGGCTTCGGCAATGAGCAGTTCTTC. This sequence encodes CASSGTTGGFGNEQFF.

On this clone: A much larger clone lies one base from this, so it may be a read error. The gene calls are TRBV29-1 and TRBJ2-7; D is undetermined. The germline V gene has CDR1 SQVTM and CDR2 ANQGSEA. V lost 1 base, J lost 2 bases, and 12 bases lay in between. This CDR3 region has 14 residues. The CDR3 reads CSVEGDAFPYEQYF. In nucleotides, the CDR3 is TGCAGCGTTGAAGGTGACGCATTCCCCTACGAGCAGTACTTC.

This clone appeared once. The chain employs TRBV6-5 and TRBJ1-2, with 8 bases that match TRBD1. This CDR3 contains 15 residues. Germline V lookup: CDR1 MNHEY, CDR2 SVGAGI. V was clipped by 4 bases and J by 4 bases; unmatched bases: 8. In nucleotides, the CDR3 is TGTGCCAGCAGTTCACGGACAGGGCCATCCTATGGCTACACCTTC. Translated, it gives CASSSRTGPSYGYTF.

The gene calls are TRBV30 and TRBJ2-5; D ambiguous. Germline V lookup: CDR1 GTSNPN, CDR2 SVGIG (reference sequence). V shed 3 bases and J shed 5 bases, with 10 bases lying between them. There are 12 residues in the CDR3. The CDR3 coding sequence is TGTGCCTGGAGCAGCAGGTTCGAGACCCAGTACTTC. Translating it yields CAWSSRFETQYF.

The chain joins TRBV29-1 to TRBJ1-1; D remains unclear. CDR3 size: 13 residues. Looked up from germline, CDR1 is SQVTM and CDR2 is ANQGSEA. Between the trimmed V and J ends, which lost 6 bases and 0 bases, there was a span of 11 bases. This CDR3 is CSVGPIMNTEAFF. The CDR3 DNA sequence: TGCAGCGTCGGACCGATTATGAACACTGAAGCTTTCTTT.

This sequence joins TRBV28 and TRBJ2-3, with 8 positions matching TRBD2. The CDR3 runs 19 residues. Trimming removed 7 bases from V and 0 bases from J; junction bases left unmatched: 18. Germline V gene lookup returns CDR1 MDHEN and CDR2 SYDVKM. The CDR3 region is CASTPPGGGGPYSTDTQYF. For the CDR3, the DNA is TGTGCCAGCACCCCTCCGGGGGGCGGGGGGCCATATAGCACAGATACGCAGTATTTT.